This T cell receptor (beta chain) was sequenced in a study of blood T cell repertoires in COVID-19. About the study: The United States, Italy and Spain provided the acute and convalescent COVID-19 samples.

The germline CDR1 and CDR2 sequences are SNHLY and FYNNEI. Trimming pared 5 bases from V and 7 bases from J, leaving 21 bases between. This CDR3 is built from 17 residues. Clones were read by immunoSEQ multiplex PCR, and TCRdb kept only the in-frame ones, dropping some. The sample includes some 170,000 clones, roughly 84% seen only once; the top ten take around 1.2%. This clonotype originated in a human donor with acute COVID-19. The donor label of this sample is uncertain. The sample consisted of PBMCs or T cells enriched from blood (not recorded which). The chain uses TRBV2 and TRBJ1-6; no clear D gene. The CDR3 nucleotides are TGTGCCAGCAGTAGATCGCCAATGCTCATAGCCAATTCACCCCTCCACTTT. This sequence encodes CASSRSPMLIANSPLHF.